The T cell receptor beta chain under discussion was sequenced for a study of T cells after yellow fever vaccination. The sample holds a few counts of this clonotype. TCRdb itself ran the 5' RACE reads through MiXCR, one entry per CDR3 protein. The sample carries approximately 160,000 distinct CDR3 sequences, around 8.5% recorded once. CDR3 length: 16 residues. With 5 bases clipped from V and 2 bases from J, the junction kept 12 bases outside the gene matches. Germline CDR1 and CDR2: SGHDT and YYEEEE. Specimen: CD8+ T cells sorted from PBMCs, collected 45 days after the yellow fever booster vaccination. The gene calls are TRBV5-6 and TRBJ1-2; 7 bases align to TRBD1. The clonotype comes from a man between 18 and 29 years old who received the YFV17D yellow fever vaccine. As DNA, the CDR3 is TGTGCCAGCAGTTCCCCCCGGGACAGAACCAACTATGGCTACACCTTC. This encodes CASSSPRDRTNYGYTF.